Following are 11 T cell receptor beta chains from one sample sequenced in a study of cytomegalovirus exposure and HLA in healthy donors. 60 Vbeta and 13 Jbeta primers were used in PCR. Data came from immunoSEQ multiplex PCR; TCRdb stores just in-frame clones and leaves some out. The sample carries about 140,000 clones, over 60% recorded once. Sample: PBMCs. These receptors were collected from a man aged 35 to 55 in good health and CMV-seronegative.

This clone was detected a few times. DNA for the CDR3: TGTGCCAGCAGCTTAGAAGGGGACAGGGAGCAAGCTTTCTTT. Its protein is CASSLEGDREQAFF. The rearrangement joins TRBV11-3 to TRBJ1-1; 9 bases align to TRBD1. This CDR3 contains 14 residues. CDR1 is SGHNT and CDR2 is YENEEA in the germline V gene. The trim removed 0 bases at V and 9 bases at J, leaving 5 bases unmatched.

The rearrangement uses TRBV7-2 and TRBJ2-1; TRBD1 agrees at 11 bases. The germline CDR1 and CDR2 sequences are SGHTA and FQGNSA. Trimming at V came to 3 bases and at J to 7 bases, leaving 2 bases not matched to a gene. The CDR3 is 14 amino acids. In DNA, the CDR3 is TGTGCCAGCAGCTTCGGGACAGGGGGAAATGAGCAGTTCTTC. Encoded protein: CASSFGTGGNEQFF.

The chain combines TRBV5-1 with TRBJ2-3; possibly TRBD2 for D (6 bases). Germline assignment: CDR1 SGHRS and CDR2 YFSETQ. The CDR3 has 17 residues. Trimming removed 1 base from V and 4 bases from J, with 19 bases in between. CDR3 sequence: CASSLSLTVAAADTQYF. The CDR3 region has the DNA TGCGCCAGCAGCTTGAGTCTGACAGTAGCGGCCGCAGATACGCAGTATTTT.

In DNA, the CDR3 is TGTGCCAGCAGGGATGTGGGACAGGTTCCCTACGAGCAGTACTTC. This encodes CASRDVGQVPYEQYF. This rearrangement joins TRBV5-6 to TRBJ2-7; TRBD1 matches at 8 bases. Germline V gene sequence: CDR1 SGHDT, CDR2 YYEEEE. The CDR3 sequence is 15 residues long. Germline trimming cut 5 bases from V and 2 bases from J; bases unmatched to any gene: 9.

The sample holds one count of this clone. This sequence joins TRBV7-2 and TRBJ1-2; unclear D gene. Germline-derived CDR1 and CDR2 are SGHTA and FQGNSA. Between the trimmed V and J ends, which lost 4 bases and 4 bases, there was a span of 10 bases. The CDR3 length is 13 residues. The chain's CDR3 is CASSSNRRYGYTF. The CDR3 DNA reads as TGTGCCAGCAGCTCCAACAGACGCTATGGCTACACCTTC.

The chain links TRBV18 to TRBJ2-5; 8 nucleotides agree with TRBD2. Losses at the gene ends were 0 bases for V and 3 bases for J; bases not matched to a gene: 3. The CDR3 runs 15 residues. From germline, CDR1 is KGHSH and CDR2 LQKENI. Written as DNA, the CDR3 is TGTGCCAGCTCACCACCGTTACTAGCGGAAGAGACCCAGTACTTC. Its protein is CASSPPLLAEETQYF.

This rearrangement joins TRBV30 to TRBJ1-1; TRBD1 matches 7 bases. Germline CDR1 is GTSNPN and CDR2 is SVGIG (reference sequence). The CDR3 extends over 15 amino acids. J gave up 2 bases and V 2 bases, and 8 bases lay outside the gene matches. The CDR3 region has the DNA TGTGCCTGGAGTCGGGCGCCAGGGGGAAACACTGAAGCTTTCTTT. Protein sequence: CAWSRAPGGNTEAFF.

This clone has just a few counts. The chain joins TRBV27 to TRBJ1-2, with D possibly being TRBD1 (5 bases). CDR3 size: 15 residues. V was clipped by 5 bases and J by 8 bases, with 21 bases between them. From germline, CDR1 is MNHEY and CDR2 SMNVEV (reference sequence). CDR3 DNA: TGTGCCAGCAGTCAGGATGGGGCGGTAGCAGCCGGCTACACCTTC. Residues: CASSQDGAVAAGYTF.

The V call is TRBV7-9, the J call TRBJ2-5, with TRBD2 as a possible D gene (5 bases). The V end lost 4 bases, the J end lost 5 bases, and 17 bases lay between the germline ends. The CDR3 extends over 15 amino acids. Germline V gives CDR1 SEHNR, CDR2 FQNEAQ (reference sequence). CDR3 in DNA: TGTGCCAGCAGCTCCCTAATGAGGGCCCAGGAGACCCAGTACTTC. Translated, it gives CASSSLMRAQETQYF.

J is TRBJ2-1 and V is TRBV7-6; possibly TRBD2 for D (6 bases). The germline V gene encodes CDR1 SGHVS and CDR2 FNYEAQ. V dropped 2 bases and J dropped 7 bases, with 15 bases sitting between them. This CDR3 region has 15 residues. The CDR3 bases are TGTGCCAGCAGCTTACCAGGAGGGCCGGGGAATGAGCAGTTCTTC. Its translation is CASSLPGGPGNEQFF.

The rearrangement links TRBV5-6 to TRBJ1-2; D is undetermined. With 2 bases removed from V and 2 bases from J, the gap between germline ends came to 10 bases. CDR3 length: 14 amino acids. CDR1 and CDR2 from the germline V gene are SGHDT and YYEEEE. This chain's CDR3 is CASSFLGRNYGYTF. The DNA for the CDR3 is TGTGCCAGCAGCTTCCTAGGGAGGAACTATGGCTACACCTTC.